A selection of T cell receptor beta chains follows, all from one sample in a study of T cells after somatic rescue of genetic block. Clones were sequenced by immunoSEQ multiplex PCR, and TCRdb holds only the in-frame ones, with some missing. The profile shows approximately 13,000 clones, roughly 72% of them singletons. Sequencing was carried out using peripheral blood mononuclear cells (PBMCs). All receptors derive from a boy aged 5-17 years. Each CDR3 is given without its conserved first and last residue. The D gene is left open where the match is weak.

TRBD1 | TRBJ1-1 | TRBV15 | ATSRDPTGGEAF
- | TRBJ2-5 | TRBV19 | ASSIDGGFQETQY
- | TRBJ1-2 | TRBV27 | ASSLGFSLNYGYT
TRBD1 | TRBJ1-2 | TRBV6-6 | ASSSKGTGTGYT
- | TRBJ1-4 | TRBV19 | ASSSPRSTNEKLF
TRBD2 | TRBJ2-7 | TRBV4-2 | ASRPTSGSSYEQY
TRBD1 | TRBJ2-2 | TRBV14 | ASSVRQGGGELF
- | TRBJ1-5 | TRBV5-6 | ASSLFTSNQPQH
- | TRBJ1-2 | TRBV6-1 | ASRGSLSNYGYT
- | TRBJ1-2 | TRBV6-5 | ASRHHREGYT
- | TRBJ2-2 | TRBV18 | ASSPQGFSAGELF
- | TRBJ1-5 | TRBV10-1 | ASSEVFAGNSNQPQH
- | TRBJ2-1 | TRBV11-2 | ASSLRVNEQF
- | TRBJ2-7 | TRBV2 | ASSEPPASFYEQY
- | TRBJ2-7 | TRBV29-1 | SAYRRGLPYEQY
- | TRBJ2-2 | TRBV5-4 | ASSLPGGLSGELF
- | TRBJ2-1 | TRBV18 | ASSPRDGSGSPYNEQF
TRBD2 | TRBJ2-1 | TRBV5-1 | ASSLIGTSWDNEQF
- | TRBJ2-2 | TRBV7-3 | ASSLIYLRGELF
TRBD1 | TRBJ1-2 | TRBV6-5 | ASSYSDRARYGYT
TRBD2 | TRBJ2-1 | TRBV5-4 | ASSLGGAGGNLNEQF
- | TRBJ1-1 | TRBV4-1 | ASSQDWGGGTEAF
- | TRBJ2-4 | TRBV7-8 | ASSSYSRSKNIQY
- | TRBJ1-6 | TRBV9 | ASSVEWGPLH
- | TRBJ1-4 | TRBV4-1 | ASSQQGREATNEKLF
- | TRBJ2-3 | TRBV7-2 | ASSSEDTQY
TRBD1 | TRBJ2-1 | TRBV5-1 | ASSPLDRANEQF
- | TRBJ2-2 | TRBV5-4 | ASSLGAGELF
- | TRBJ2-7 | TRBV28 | ASSYGIPAYEQY
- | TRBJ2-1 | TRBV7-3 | ASSPFQGNEQF
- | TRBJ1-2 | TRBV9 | ASSASGTTYGYT